The 12 T cell receptor beta chains presented below share a single source sample, sequenced in a study of shared clonotypes between healthy human individuals. This table comes from immunoSEQ multiplex PCR, and its TCRdb copy is limited to in-frame clones, with some not included. The data contain 450,000 to 700,000 clones, over 95% of them singletons. CD45RO-negative, CCR7-selected cells formed the naive CD8 fraction, which excluded terminally differentiated effector memory CD45RA+ cells. The sample was naive CD8+ T cells sorted from blood. The receptors stem from a woman aged 25 to 45 in good health.

The CDR3 loop reads CASSNPGLSNEQFF. CDR3 nucleotides: TGTGCCAGCAGCAACCCGGGCCTGTCGAATGAGCAGTTCTTC. V and J are TRBV7-8 and TRBJ2-1; D is unclear. CDR1 and CDR2 (germline): SGHVS, FQNEAQ. V lost 5 bases to trimming and J lost 7 bases, with 15 bases between them. This CDR3 region has 14 residues.

The chain links TRBV10-3 to TRBJ2-7, with 9 bases aligning to TRBD1. CDR3 length: 14 amino acids. V was pared by 6 bases and J by 6 bases, with 9 bases of the junction left unmatched. Germline V gives CDR1 ENHRY, CDR2 SYGVKD. As DNA, the CDR3 is TGTGCCATCAGCGGGGACAGGGATCTACGCGAGCAGTACTTC. It specifies CAISGDRDLREQYF.

Here the CDR3 reads CASSQDTTDRNTIYF. The CDR3, as DNA: TGCGCCAGCAGCCAAGATACGACCGATAGAAACACCATATATTTT. V and J are TRBV4-1 and TRBJ1-3; no reliable D call. The V and J ends lost 0 bases and 5 bases respectively, with 11 bases between them. CDR3 length equals 15 residues. Looked up from germline, CDR1 is MGHRA and CDR2 is YSYEKL.

The CDR3 DNA reads as TGTGCCAGCAGCCAGGGACTACCTTACAATGAGCAGTTCTTC. This encodes CASSQGLPYNEQFF. V usage is TRBV5-4 and J usage is TRBJ2-1; 7 nucleotides align to TRBD2. J was trimmed by 4 bases and V by 4 bases; bases with no gene match: 5. CDR3 length equals 14 residues. Germline loops: CDR1 SGHNT, CDR2 YYREEE (reference sequence).

This clone was seen once. The chain employs TRBV14 and TRBJ1-6; no reliable D call. There are 15 residues in the CDR3. The ends were cut back, 0 bases at V and 9 bases at J, with 12 bases in the middle. CDR1 is SGHDN, CDR2 FVKESK, per germline. CDR3 protein: CASSQDSFSPSPLHF. CDR3 DNA: TGTGCCAGCAGCCAAGACTCCTTTTCCCCTTCACCCCTCCACTTT.

The chain couples TRBV6-5 to TRBJ2-2; D remains ambiguous. The CDR3 is 13 amino acids. The V end lost 0 bases, the J end lost 6 bases, and 5 bases lay between the germline ends. The germline V gene has CDR1 MNHEY and CDR2 SVGAGI. The CDR3 DNA follows: TGTGCCAGCAGTTACTCGTTGGCCGGGGAGCTGTTTTTT. Encoded protein: CASSYSLAGELFF.

The rearrangement links TRBV5-1 to TRBJ2-2, with D perhaps TRBD1 or TRBD2 (5 bases each). CDR1 SGHRS and CDR2 YFSETQ come from the germline V gene. The V and J ends lost 0 bases and 1 base respectively, with 10 bases between them. This CDR3 has 16 amino acids. In DNA form, the CDR3 reads TGCGCCAGCAGCTTGGCCGGGACCCAGAACACCGGGGAGCTGTTTTTT. It specifies CASSLAGTQNTGELFF.

V and J are TRBV7-9 and TRBJ2-7; D may correspond to TRBD1 or TRBD2 (6 bases each). Germline loops: CDR1 SEHNR, CDR2 FQNEAQ (reference sequence). The CDR3 contains 16 residues. V was clipped by 4 bases and J by 2 bases, with 18 bases between them. CDR3 DNA: TGTGCCAGCAGCTCCGGCGGGACAAGCTTACCCTACGAGCAGTACTTC. Amino acid sequence: CASSSGGTSLPYEQYF.

The gene calls are TRBV9 and TRBJ2-7; D gene unclear. CDR1 SGDLS and CDR2 YYNGEE come from the germline V gene. There are 18 residues in the CDR3. The V and J ends lost 2 bases and 2 bases respectively, with 23 bases between them. DNA of the CDR3: TGTGCCAGCAGCGTCAACCAGGCGCGGCCCCTATCAACCTACGAGCAGTACTTC. Protein: CASSVNQARPLSTYEQYF.

This sequence joins TRBV5-1 and TRBJ2-7; D possibly matches TRBD1 or TRBD2 (5 bases each). With 0 bases removed from V and 6 bases from J, the gap between germline ends came to 10 bases. CDR1 is SGHRS, CDR2 YFSETQ, per germline. The CDR3 loop spans 13 amino acids. The CDR3 here is CASSLEGTLEQYF. Here the CDR3 DNA reads TGCGCCAGCAGCTTGGAGGGGACGCTCGAGCAGTACTTC.

The rearrangement links TRBV7-9 to TRBJ2-3; 8 bases match TRBD1. CDR1 and CDR2 from the germline V gene are SEHNR and FQNEAQ (reference sequence). With 0 bases clipped from V and 5 bases from J, the junction kept 7 bases outside the gene matches. This CDR3 is built from 16 residues. The CDR3 DNA is TGTGCCAGCAGCTTAGCCTCAGGGGGCTCGGGAGATACGCAGTATTTT. As protein: CASSLASGGSGDTQYF.

The chain uses TRBV2 and TRBJ2-7; D ambiguous. This CDR3 is built from 14 residues. The germline V gene has CDR1 SNHLY and CDR2 FYNNEI. Trimming stripped 4 bases from V and 7 bases from J, with 17 bases between. CDR3 DNA sequence: TGTGCCAGCAGTGGGCTCACCCCCTCTGGGGAGCAGTACTTC. Its protein product is CASSGLTPSGEQYF.